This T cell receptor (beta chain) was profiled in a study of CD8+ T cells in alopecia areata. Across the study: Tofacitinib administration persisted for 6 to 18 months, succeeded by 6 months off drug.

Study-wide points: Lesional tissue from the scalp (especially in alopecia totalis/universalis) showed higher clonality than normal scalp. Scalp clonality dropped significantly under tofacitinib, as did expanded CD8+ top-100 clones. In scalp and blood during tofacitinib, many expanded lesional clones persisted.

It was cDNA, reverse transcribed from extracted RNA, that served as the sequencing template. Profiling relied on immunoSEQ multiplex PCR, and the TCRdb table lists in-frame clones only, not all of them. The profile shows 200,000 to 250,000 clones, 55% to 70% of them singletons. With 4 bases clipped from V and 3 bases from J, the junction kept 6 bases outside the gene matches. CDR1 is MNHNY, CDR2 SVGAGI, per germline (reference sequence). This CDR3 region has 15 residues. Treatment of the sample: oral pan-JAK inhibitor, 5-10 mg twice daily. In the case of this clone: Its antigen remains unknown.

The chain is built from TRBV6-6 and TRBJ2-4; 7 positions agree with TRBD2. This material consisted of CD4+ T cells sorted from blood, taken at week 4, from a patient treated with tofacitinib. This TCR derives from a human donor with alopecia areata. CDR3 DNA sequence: TGTGCCAGCAGTTCGAGCGGGGATCGCAAAAACATTCAGTACTTC. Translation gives CASSSSGDRKNIQYF.